This paragraph reports one T cell receptor (beta chain). The sample is drawn from a study of blood T cell repertoires in COVID-19. Study-wide context: Samples came from the United States, Italy and Spain, spanning acute and convalescent COVID-19. Nucleic acid was either cDNA or gDNA, and it came from T cells, B-cell-depleted T cells, or PBMCs.

The CDR3 is made up of 14 amino acids. Germline CDR1 reads MNHEY; CDR2 reads SVGAGI. V shed 4 bases, J shed 6 bases, and the junction held 6 bases outside the gene matches. In the original workflow: Amplifying reference gene primers gave estimates of nucleated cell counts. Method: immunoSEQ multiplex PCR; TCRdb's copy keeps in-frame clones and lacks some. V and J calls and clone size are given by that table; D and trimming were obtained from the DNA. Counted here are around 130,000 clones, less than 85% occurring once; the ten biggest clones make up 15% to 20%. The sample comprised peripheral blood. The rearrangement joins TRBV6-5 to TRBJ2-3, with 8 bases lining up with TRBD1. This receptor was identified in an elderly woman with acute or convalescent COVID-19. CDR3: CASSWTGKGDTQYF. In nucleotides, the CDR3 is TGTGCCAGCAGTTGGACAGGGAAAGGGGATACGCAGTATTTT.